Presented here are 5 T cell receptor beta chains from one specimen sequenced in a study of Ad26.COV2.S vaccination and SARS-CoV-2 variants. Stated treatment: some 19 received Ad26.COV2.S at low or high dose, single or two shots; about 5 received placebo; per-sample allocation not given. Sampling was performed 63 days after the first vaccine or placebo injection. Only in-frame clones appear in the TCRdb table, and some are missing; sequencing was by immunoSEQ multiplex PCR. The table shows around 250,000 clones, with roughly 85% occurring only once. The sequenced sample was peripheral blood, obtained in a trial of Ad26.COV2.S vaccine versus placebo. The receptors were sampled from a person between 18 and 65 years old who received the Ad26.COV2.S COVID-19 vaccine or a placebo.

This sequence joins TRBV6-4 and TRBJ2-3, with D perhaps matching TRBD2 (6 bases). In germline, CDR1 is MRHNA, CDR2 SNTAGT. The CDR3 has 13 amino acids. Trimming pared 5 bases from V and 0 bases from J, leaving 6 bases between. In DNA, the CDR3 is TGTGCCAGCAGTAGCGGGAGCACAGATACGCAGTATTTT. It yields the protein CASSSGSTDTQYF.

CDR3 DNA: TGTGCCAGCAGCTTAGCCGGGGGTAACACCGGGGAGCTGTTTTTT. Translated: CASSLAGGNTGELFF. The chain links TRBV13 to TRBJ2-2; possibly TRBD2 for D (6 bases). Germline V gene sequence: CDR1 PRHDT, CDR2 FYEKMQ (reference sequence). V was shortened by 1 base and J by 2 bases, with 8 bases between the two germline ends. The CDR3 runs 15 residues.

This clone was seen repeatedly, ten times or more. This chain joins TRBV4-1 and TRBJ2-1; the match to TRBD2 covers 13 bases. The CDR3 runs 17 residues. CDR1 and CDR2 (germline): MGHRA, YSYEKL. V lost 4 bases to trimming and J lost 3 bases; unmatched junction nucleotides: 6. The CDR3 DNA reads as TGCGCCAGCAGCCGAGGGGGACTAGCGGGGTTCTACAATGAGCAGTTCTTC. This codes for CASSRGGLAGFYNEQFF.

The chain has TRBV9 and TRBJ2-5, with D hard to call. Germline V gene lookup returns CDR1 SGDLS and CDR2 YYNGEE. V dropped 3 bases and J dropped 5 bases, with 11 bases sitting between them. There are 13 residues in the CDR3. CDR3 amino acids: CASSEGPEETQYF. The CDR3 DNA reads as TGTGCCAGCAGCGAGGGCCCGGAGGAGACCCAGTACTTC.

The chain carries TRBV21-1 and TRBJ2-1; TRBD2, the table's D call, lacks a check against the DNA. TRBV21-1 has pseudogene status. The CDR3 sequence is 15 residues long. The CDR3 sequence: CASSSVSGSYGEQFF. CDR3 sequence (DNA): TGTGCCAGCAGCAGTGTTAGCGGGAGTTATGGTGAGCAGTTCTTC.